Reported below is one TCR beta chain. Its specificity is not known. The CDR3 is 16 amino acids. Germline loops: CDR1 SGHTA, CDR2 FQGTGA. Trimming pared 1 base from V and 5 bases from J, leaving 15 bases between. MiXCR, applied by TCRdb to the multiplex PCR reads, yields one record per CDR3 protein. This sample has over 200,000 distinct CDR3 sequences, with less than 40% found just once. This sample is drawn from a study of breast tumors, draining lymph nodes, adjacent tissues. Study results and caveats: That most tumor T cells come from lymph nodes remained unproven. Compared with lymph nodes, tumors were less diverse; compared with nontumor tissue, more. Data fit most tumor T cells coming from lymph node, expanding in tumor. Tumor and nontumor repertoires were significantly more similar in luminal-like than in basal-like breast cancer.

Samples came from axillary lymph nodes draining the breast cancer. This sequence joins TRBV7-3 and TRBJ2-1; a possible D gene is TRBD1 (6 bases). This sequence was found in a female donor with breast cancer. Some clones in this sample may be carry-over from other donors' samples. Sequencing input: axillary lymph node tissue. CDR3 in amino acids: CASSLRGTLTHNEQFF. The CDR3 DNA follows: TGTGCCAGCAGCTTAAGGGGGACACTCACCCACAATGAGCAGTTCTTC.